This T cell receptor beta chain was documented in a study of cytomegalovirus exposure and HLA in healthy donors. Researchers ran the PCR with 60 Vbeta and 13 Jbeta primers. Using immunoSEQ multiplex PCR, the repertoire was profiled, and TCRdb retains in-frame clones only, with some absent. The sample has some 70,000 clones; more than 80% are singletons. Losses at the gene ends were 1 base for V and 5 bases for J; bases not matched to a gene: 5. This CDR3 has 15 residues. Germline V lookup: CDR1 SGHTA, CDR2 FQGTGA. The sequence derives from a human donor in good health. What was sequenced was PBMCs. The rearrangement uses TRBV7-3 and TRBJ1-2, with 9 bases identical to TRBD1. The CDR3 region is CASSLIRDRVYGYTF. CDR3 coding DNA: TGTGCCAGCAGCTTAATTAGGGACAGGGTTTATGGCTACACCTTC.